This note documents a single T cell receptor (beta chain) sequence. This clonotype was seen at least ten times. There is no known antigen for this receptor. Nothing much larger sits one base from this clone, and base qualities are not available. This specimen comes from a study of Graves' ophthalmopathy and Graves' hyperthyroidism (dated by TCRdb to the late 2010s). Notes on the research overall: Peripheral blood was collected before any treatment was given, at the time of initial diagnosis. The study used TCR beta repertoire signatures to distinguish Graves' ophthalmopathy from Graves' hyperthyroidism and to predict progression to ophthalmopathy. In total, 135 blood samples were TCR-sequenced: 40 to 45 ophthalmopathy, under 80 hyperthyroidism and approximately 17 hyperthyroidism-to-ophthalmopathy patients. To explore V-J signatures distinguishing ophthalmopathy from hyperthyroidism, a discovery set of some 100 patients (fewer than 45 ophthalmopathy, roughly 56 stable hyperthyroidism) was enrolled. For independent validation, a separate cohort was made up of 18 hyperthyroidism patients plus 17 patients who later progressed from hyperthyroidism to ophthalmopathy. In several hyperthyroidism patients, the T-cell repertoires found in thyroid tissue were compared with those found in blood. Following sampling, methimazole starting at 30 mg daily was administered to hyperthyroidism patients, and high-dose intravenous methylprednisolone was administered to ophthalmopathy patients. The paper's findings and limits, for the study overall: Most of the expanded thyroid clonotypes with a frequency above 0.001 were also detected in blood, and it was suggested that the thyroid immune response may be reflected by blood repertoires. Sample size was not statistically predetermined, and group allocation was not concealed from the investigators. In validation, the model predicted ophthalmopathy progression with more than 55% sensitivity and around 72% specificity; approximately 12 predicted patients were CT-confirmed with GO in a median of approximately 6.2 months. In cross-validation, the 13-signature model distinguished ophthalmopathy from stable hyperthyroidism with around 90% sensitivity and 81% to 82% specificity, while in the test set the corresponding values were about 80% and 75%.

For repertoire sequencing, TCR beta CDR3 regions were amplified from RNA transcripts. The first round was an RT-PCR using HTBI primers with the Qiagen OneStep RT-PCR kit, and this first round was followed by a second-round multiplex PCR, then size selection and purification. Libraries were sequenced on an Illumina HiSeq2000 using paired-end 100 bp reads. The authors' pipeline ran thus. Reads were processed with SOAPnuke, discarding reads with adapters, uncalled bases, mean Phred below 15, or no exact constant-primer or identifier match. COPE v1.2.5 was used to merge the high-quality paired reads. Each unique nucleotide sequence was defined as a clonotype, and clonotypes were aligned to IMGT TRB V, D and J references with MiTCR v1.1. The analysis was limited to V-J combinations with a frequency above 0.0001, which together covered over 99% of the repertoires. For each V-J combination, a TCR clonal expansion and chaos score was defined as F50 clonal expansion divided by the chaos observed in the TCRdist matrix. Welch's t-statistics and random forest were used to reduce features to more than ten V-J combinations, which were fed into a naive Bayes classifier. The Morisita-Horn index was used to measure how similar the thyroid and blood repertoires were. TCRdb reran the public reads through fastp at Q25 and MiXCR, keeping productive beta chains. Merged by CDR3 protein, the rows form single entries marked with the most common genes and DNA. TCRdb's processing, not the authors', yielded these V and J calls. Counted in this sample were 740,000 or so distinct CDR3 sequences; roughly two fifths of them appeared once. The ten most abundant clones make up approximately 43% of the sample.

Patients with ophthalmopathy had moderately to severely active disease, with a Clinical Activity Score of 3 or more, a NOSPECS grade of 4 or more, and a disease duration of less than 3 months. Patients were excluded if they had other autoimmune diseases, uncontrolled infections, pregnancy or lactation. Clinical symptoms, serum thyroxine, TRAb, thyroid ultrasound and orbital computed tomography formed the basis of the diagnosis. Using Ficoll-Paque density gradient centrifugation, PBMCs were isolated from 8.5 to 10 ml of fresh peripheral blood. Trizol reagent was used to extract the total RNA, and its quality was then checked on an Agilent 2100 Bioanalyzer. This clonotype was sampled from an adult man with Graves' ophthalmopathy. Sample: peripheral blood.

The DNA sequence is as follows: TGTGCCATCAGTGAGTTGGCAGGGTCTTCCTACGAGCAGTACTTC. Its product reads: CAISELAGSSYEQYF. The chain links TRBV10-3 with TRBJ2-7, and the D gene may be TRBD1, 5 bases matching. As encoded in the germline V gene, CDR1 is ENHRY while CDR2 is SYGVKD. Between the V and J ends, shortened by 1 base and 1 base respectively, the junction contains 11 bases. The CDR3, from cysteine to phenylalanine, totals 15 residues. Only the CDR3 region is kept as DNA, spanning 45 bases read in frame from base 1.